This T cell receptor beta chain was obtained from a study of T cells expressing NK-cell markers. About the study: Source material for TCR beta repertoires consisted of sorted CD3+CD56+NKG2C+, CD3+CD56+NKG2C- and CD3+CD56-NKG2C+ T cells. The eight sequenced donors comprised seven who were HCMV-seropositive and one who was seronegative. Study results and limitations: Dominant NKG2C+ clonotypes were found to form roughly 1.0-7.5% of CD8+ T cells in roughly 6 donors.

With respect to this clonotype: Its antigen remains unknown.

Generation of TCR beta cDNA was performed by 5'RACE template switching incorporating UMIs. Reanalyzing the 5' RACE reads, TCRdb keeps one entry per CDR3 protein, without DNA. Reported are 350,000 to 400,000 distinct CDR3 sequences; the ten largest clones contain roughly a tenth. This CDR3 contains 15 residues. The chain uses TRBV12-3 or TRBV12-4 and TRBJ1-5; TCRdb indicates TRBD1, and absent DNA this call remains unverified. Specimen: blood T cells: a sorted CD56 or NKG2C T cell subset, CD4+ or CD8+ T cells, or bulk PBMC T cells (not recorded which). The receptor comes from a woman aged 45-60 years in good health. CDR3 residues: CASSSDGKGNQPQHF.